The table lists the clone carrying this T cell receptor beta chain with a few counts. This record comes from a study of PD-L1 blockade in urothelial cancer. Study at large: Bladder-origin urothelial cancer in males described twenty-five of the 29 patients. Before enrollment, 0 to 3 chemotherapy regimens had been given to patients.

Time point reported: pretreatment peripheral blood. Anywhere from 1 to 8 samples came from each patient, spanning pretreatment and on-treatment. The CDR3 consists of 18 residues. Germline CDR1 is MGHRA and CDR2 is YSYEKL. V was shortened by 4 bases and J by 6 bases, with 28 bases between the two germline ends. Clones were sequenced by immunoSEQ multiplex PCR, and TCRdb holds only the in-frame ones, with some missing. Found here are 100,000 to 150,000 clones, about 81% of them singletons; the top ten hold roughly 3.2%. The receptor's source is a man in his fifties with urothelial cancer. The material was PBMCs, obtained around atezolizumab (anti-PD-L1) treatment. This chain connects TRBV4-1 to TRBJ2-7; D not certain. The CDR3 sequence is CASSLKEGVGLILFEQYF. DNA of the CDR3: TGCGCCAGCAGCCTAAAGGAAGGAGTAGGCCTAATCCTCTTCGAGCAGTACTTC.